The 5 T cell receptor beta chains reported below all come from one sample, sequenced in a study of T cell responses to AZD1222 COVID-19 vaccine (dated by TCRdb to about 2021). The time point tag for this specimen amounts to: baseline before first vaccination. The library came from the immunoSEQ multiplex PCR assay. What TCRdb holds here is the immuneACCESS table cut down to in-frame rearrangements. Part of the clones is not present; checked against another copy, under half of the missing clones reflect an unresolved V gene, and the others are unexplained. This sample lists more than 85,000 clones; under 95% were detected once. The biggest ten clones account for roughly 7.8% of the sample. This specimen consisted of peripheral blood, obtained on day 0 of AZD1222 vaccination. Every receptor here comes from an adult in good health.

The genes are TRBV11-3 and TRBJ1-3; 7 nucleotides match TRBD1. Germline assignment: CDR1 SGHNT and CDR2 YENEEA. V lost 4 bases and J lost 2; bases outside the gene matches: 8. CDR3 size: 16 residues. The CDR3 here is CASSSPLDRAGNTIYF. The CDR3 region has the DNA TGTGCCAGCAGCTCGCCCCTTGACAGGGCTGGAAACACCATATATTTT.

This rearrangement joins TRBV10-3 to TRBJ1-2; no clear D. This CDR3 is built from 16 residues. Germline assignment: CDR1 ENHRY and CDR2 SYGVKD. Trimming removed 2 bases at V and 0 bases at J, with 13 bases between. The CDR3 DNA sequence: TGTGCCATCAGTGAGCCACGGCGATCTTCTAACTATGGCTACACCTTC. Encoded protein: CAISEPRRSSNYGYTF.

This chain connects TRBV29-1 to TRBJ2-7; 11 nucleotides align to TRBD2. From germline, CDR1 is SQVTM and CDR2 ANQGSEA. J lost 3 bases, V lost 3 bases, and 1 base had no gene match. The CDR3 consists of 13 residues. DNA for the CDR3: TGCAGCGTTGAGACTAGCGGGGACTACGAGCAGTACTTC. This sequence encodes CSVETSGDYEQYF.

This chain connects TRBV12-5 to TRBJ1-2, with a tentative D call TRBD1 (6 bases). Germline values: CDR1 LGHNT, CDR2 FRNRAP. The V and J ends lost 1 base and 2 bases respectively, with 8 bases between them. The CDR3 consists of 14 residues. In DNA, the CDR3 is TGTGCTAGTGGTTTGGGGGGGCGCAACTATGGCTACACCTTC. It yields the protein CASGLGGRNYGYTF. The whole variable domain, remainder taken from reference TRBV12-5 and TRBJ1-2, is DARVTQTPRHKVTEMGQEVTMRCQPILGHNTVFWYRQTMMQGLELLAYFRNRAPLDDSGMPKDRFSAEMPDATLATLKIQPSEPRDSAVYFCASGLGGRNYGYTFGSGTRLTVV.

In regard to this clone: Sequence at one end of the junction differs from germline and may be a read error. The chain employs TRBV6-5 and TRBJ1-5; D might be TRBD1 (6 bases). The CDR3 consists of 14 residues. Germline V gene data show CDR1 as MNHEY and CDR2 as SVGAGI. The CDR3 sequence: CASRPTGLNQLQHF. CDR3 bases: TGTGCCAGCAGGCCGACAGGCCTTAATCAGCTCCAGCATTTT.